A selection of T cell receptor beta chains follows, all from one sample in a study of blood T cell repertoires in COVID-19. The repertoire was sequenced with immunoSEQ multiplex PCR; TCRdb's copy has only in-frame clones and lacks some. The table has roughly 110,000 clones, approximately 88% seen once. Material for sequencing was peripheral blood. These receptors originate from a man aged 35 to 55 with active or convalescent COVID-19. CDR3s include the opening cysteine and the closing phenylalanine or tryptophan. A D gene is named only where the DNA matches it firmly. Clone size is given for some rows only: seen once, a few or many times, or a class if the clone is expanded.

d_gene | j_gene | v_gene | abundance | CDR3nt | CDR3aa
NA | TRBJ1-2 | TRBV7-9 | NA | TGTGCCAGCAGCCCGGGGACTTTCGGGGGCTACACCTTC | CASSPGTFGGYTF
TRBD1 | TRBJ1-3 | TRBV7-2 | once | TGTGCCAGCAGCCTTTTCGGGACAGTCTCTGGAAACACCATATATTTT | CASSLFGTVSGNTIYF
TRBD1 | TRBJ2-1 | TRBV3-1/TRBV3-2 | few | TGTGCCAGCAGCCGTGACAGGGGGCAAGGTGAGCAGTTCTTC | CASSRDRGQGEQFF
NA | TRBJ1-3 | TRBV6-5 | NA | TGTGCCAGCAGTTTCACAGGGCAGAGCTCTGGAAACACCATATATTTT | CASSFTGQSSGNTIYF
NA | TRBJ1-2 | TRBV28 | NA | TGTGCCAGCATCCCGCCTGCGGGGGGGTCGGGAGGCTACACCTTC | CASIPPAGGSGGYTF
TRBD1 | TRBJ1-3 | TRBV6-5 | NA | TGTGCCAGCAGCCGAGGGGGCGTTGGAAACACCATATATTTT | CASSRGGVGNTIYF
NA | TRBJ1-2 | TRBV7-9 | NA | TGTGCCAGCAGCCAATTCTGGGCCCCGAGGACCGAAGCGGAGGGCTACACCTTC | CASSQFWAPRTEAEGYTF
NA | TRBJ2-3 | TRBV6-4 | NA | TGTGCCAGCAGTGCCTACCCGGTAATTGCGAGGCACACAGATACGCAGTATTTT | CASSAYPVIARHTDTQYF
NA | TRBJ2-7 | TRBV7-2 | NA | TGTGCCAGCAGCAGACAACAGGGCTACGAGCAGTACTTC | CASSRQQGYEQYF
NA | TRBJ2-1 | TRBV28 | once | TGTGCCAGCACCCTCAGGGCGGGGTACAATGAGCAGTTCTTC | CASTLRAGYNEQFF
NA | TRBJ1-4 | TRBV28 | NA | TGTGCCAGCAGTTCCTCGGGACTGAGAAATGAAAAACTGTTTTTT | CASSSSGLRNEKLFF
TRBD1 | TRBJ1-1 | TRBV6-4 | NA | TGTGCCAGCAGTCTATCACCGGGACAGGGAGTTCGGACTTTCTTT | CASSLSPGQGVRTFF
NA | TRBJ2-7 | TRBV28 | NA | TGTGCCAGCACCCCCCCTGACTTGATCGAGCAGTACTTC | CASTPPDLIEQYF
TRBD1 | TRBJ2-5 | TRBV19 | NA | TGTGCCAGTAGTATAGGTTCAGGGGGCAGGGAGACCCAGTACTTC | CASSIGSGGRETQYF
TRBD2 | TRBJ2-5 | TRBV12-3/TRBV12-4 | NA | TGTGCCAGCAGTTTAACTAGCGGGAGCTTCAGCAACTTC | CASSLTSGSFSNF
TRBD1 | TRBJ1-1 | TRBV7-3 | NA | TGTGCCAGCAGCTCAACAGGGGGCGCGTCTGAAGCTTTCTTT | CASSSTGGASEAFF
NA | TRBJ1-2 | TRBV19 | NA | TGTGCCAGTAGTATCGTCCTGGGGCAGGGCCATGGCTACACCTTC | CASSIVLGQGHGYTF
NA | TRBJ2-7 | TRBV5-1 | NA | TGCGCCAGCACCCCGGGGGCTAGCGGCAATTCCTACGAGCAGTACTTC | CASTPGASGNSYEQYF
TRBD1 | TRBJ1-6 | TRBV5-1 | NA | TGCGCCAGCAGCTTGGCTGGACAGGGTAATTCACCCCTCCACTTT | CASSLAGQGNSPLHF
NA | TRBJ2-1 | TRBV5-1 | NA | TGCGCCAGCAGCTTGGGGACTTCTTACAATGAGCAGTTCTTC | CASSLGTSYNEQFF
TRBD1 | TRBJ2-2 | TRBV3-1/TRBV3-2 | NA | TGTGCCAGCAGCCAGGTCGGGACAGTAACCACCGGGGAGCTGTTTTTT | CASSQVGTVTTGELFF
TRBD2 | TRBJ2-2 | TRBV5-1 | NA | TGCGCCAGCAGCTTGGCCGGGACTAGCGGTTTCACCGGGGAGCTGTTTTTT | CASSLAGTSGFTGELFF
TRBD1 | TRBJ1-5 | TRBV19 | NA | TGTGCCAGTAGTACGACAGGGATAGGCAATCAGCCCCAGCATTTT | CASSTTGIGNQPQHF
NA | TRBJ1-2 | TRBV20-1 | NA | TGCAGTGCCTATAACTATGGCTACACCTTC | CSAYNYGYTF
NA | TRBJ1-6 | TRBV3-1/TRBV3-2 | NA | TGTGCCAGCAGCTCCAGGGATTCTCCCCTCCACTTT | CASSSRDSPLHF
TRBD1 | TRBJ1-1 | TRBV18 | NA | TGTGCCAGCTCACGATCAGGGACAGGGGGCTTAATGAACACTGAAGCTTTCTTT | CASSRSGTGGLMNTEAFF
NA | TRBJ1-1 | TRBV2 | NA | TGTGCCAGCAGGTCACAGGGTGGGCACACTGAAGCTTTCTTT | CASRSQGGHTEAFF
NA | TRBJ1-3 | TRBV10-1 | NA | TGCGCCAGCGGTGGAGGAACCTCTGGAAACACCATATATTTT | CASGGGTSGNTIYF
NA | TRBJ1-2 | TRBV10-3 | NA | TGTGCCATCAGTGGGGGGCAGGGTATCTATGGCTACACCTTC | CAISGGQGIYGYTF
NA | TRBJ1-2 | TRBV2 | NA | TGTGCCAGCAGTCGCGAAAACTATGGCTACACCTTC | CASSRENYGYTF
NA | TRBJ2-7 | TRBV7-2 | NA | TGTGCCAGCAGCTTCCCCTGGCAGGACGAGCAGTACTTC | CASSFPWQDEQYF
NA | TRBJ1-3 | TRBV3-1/TRBV3-2 | NA | TGTGCCAGCAGCCAATCCGGACTCTCTGGAAACACCATATATTTT | CASSQSGLSGNTIYF
NA | TRBJ1-1 | TRBV7-3 | NA | TGTGCCAGCAGCTCCCCCCCGGCTGAAGCTTTCTTT | CASSSPPAEAFF
TRBD2 | TRBJ2-5 | TRBV9 | once | TGTGCCAGCAGCGTCGACCCAGCGGGAGCAGAGACCCAGTACTTC | CASSVDPAGAETQYF
NA | TRBJ1-1 | TRBV28 | NA | TGTGCCAGCAGCCTTACAGTTCTGAACACTGAAGCTTTCTTT | CASSLTVLNTEAFF
NA | TRBJ2-5 | TRBV11-2 | NA | TGTGCCAGCAGCTTTCCGGGCCAACTACGGGGGACCCAGTACTTC | CASSFPGQLRGTQYF
TRBD1 | TRBJ2-4 | TRBV4-1 | NA | TGCGCCAGCAGCCATTATCAGGGGGAAGAAAGAAACATTCAGTACTTC | CASSHYQGEERNIQYF
TRBD1 | TRBJ1-4 | TRBV6-5 | NA | TGTGCCGGACAGGGCCATGAAAAACTGTTTTTT | CAGQGHEKLFF
TRBD2 | TRBJ2-7 | TRBV4-2 | NA | TGTGCCAGCAGCCAGGCGACTAGCGGGAGAAACGAGCAGTACTTC | CASSQATSGRNEQYF
NA | TRBJ1-6 | TRBV4-3 | NA | TGCGCCAGCAGCCACCCCGGCGGGAGTTCTAATTCACCCCTCCACTTT | CASSHPGGSSNSPLHF
TRBD1 | TRBJ2-6 | TRBV10-3 | NA | TGTGCCATCAGTGAGTCCGGACAGGGGGCAACTGGGGCCAACGTCCTGACTTTC | CAISESGQGATGANVLTF